The present entry profiles one T cell receptor beta chain with its context. V lost 1 base and J lost 8; bases outside the gene matches: 7. Germline V gene lookup returns CDR1 SGHNT and CDR2 YENEEA. The CDR3 consists of 15 residues. The data belong to a study of blood T cell repertoires in COVID-19. Turning to the study itself: Sample material is recorded as cDNA or gDNA derived from T cells, B-cell-depleted T cells, or PBMCs.

Enrollees, roughly 18 to 89 years old, lived in approximately 25 US areas. Here immunoSEQ multiplex PCR was the method, and the copy in TCRdb shows in-frame clones only, minus some. The table has roughly 190,000 clones, approximately 86% seen once. The clonotype was recovered from a woman in her thirties or forties in a cohort exposed to, infected with or recovered from COVID-19 (not recorded which). The J gene is TRBJ2-1, the V gene TRBV11-3, with TRBD2 identical over 8 bases. Sequenced input: PBMCs or T cells enriched from blood (not recorded which). The chain's CDR3 is CASSLGGAGEDEQFF. CDR3 nucleotides: TGTGCCAGCAGCTTAGGTGGAGCGGGAGAGGATGAGCAGTTCTTC.